This T cell receptor (beta chain) was obtained from a study of T cells after posttransplantation cyclophosphamide listed by TCRdb under 2016. Regarding the complete study: T cell repertoire reconstitution was tracked by TRB sequencing after myeloablative bone marrow transplantation in which posttransplantation cyclophosphamide was used as GVHD prophylaxis. Blood from all 35 or so PTCy patients who had 1-year posttransplant specimens underwent TRB sequencing. Because TRA and TRB clonality correlated tightly in several samples, later TCR analyses were limited to TRB. Antigen receptor sequencing was done on samples from 35 to 40 PTCy-treated patients and from roughly 17 related bone marrow donors of those patients. In 3 patients, up to roughly 3 additional blood samples taken between 2 and 5.2 years after transplant also underwent TRB sequencing, as did pretransplant blood from a handful of patients. Public TRB sequences were compared against a database of over 3,600 sequences linked to responses to pathogens, tumor antigens, self-antigens and alloantigens.

Naive T cells were defined as viable CD3+CD4+ or CD3+CD8+ cells that were CCR7+CD45RA+CD45RO-CD95-CD27+CD28+. Related bone marrow donors provided peripheral blood samples on the day of marrow donation. Mononuclear cells from peripheral blood and bone marrow were separated by Ficoll-Hypaque density centrifugation and then cryopreserved. CD4+ and CD8+ T cells, including naive and memory subsets, were sorted by FACS on a FACSAria II. Comment on this clone: The antigen it binds to is not known. Base qualities are not at hand, and no much larger clone is one base apart.

CDR1 is given as SEHNR and CDR2 as FQNEAQ, both from the germline V gene (reference sequence). Including cysteine and phenylalanine, the CDR3 has 17 amino acids. Only the CDR3 DNA is retained, 51 bases long and in frame from the first base. V is shortened by 2 bases, J by 10 bases, and the region joining them spans 26 bases. Genomic DNA was used for TRB sequencing, which was performed with the immunoSEQ assay at survey resolution or with the hsTCRB kit. Per the original workflow: The immunoSEQ software handled the initial read processing, while the LymphoSeq R package was used for the repertoire analyses. Clonality was calculated as 1 minus normalized Shannon entropy, and the Gini coefficient was also calculated for each TRB dataset. To infer phenotypes in unsorted samples, TRB sequences from sorted subsets of the recipient or donor were mapped onto unsorted samples from the same recipient. Not all clones reach the TCRdb copy of this immuneACCESS table, which keeps in-frame sequences only. Checked studies attribute under half of the gap to unresolved V genes and leave the rest unexplained. V, J and clone size are taken as reported in that table, and D and trimming were inferred from the DNA itself. This sample holds about 15,000 clones; 94% were observed only once. 0.27% of the sample is taken by the ten largest.

On the study overall, not on this receptor specifically: Donor-recipient similarity was low at 1-2 months but increased during the first year, and donor CD8+ memory clones often dominated later blood repertoires. The TRB repertoires of T cells infiltrating skin or GI tract showed only limited overlap with the TRB repertoires of T cells in blood. Across approximately 45 patients, TRB clonality was highly associated with recipient CMV seropositivity and CMV reactivation, and PTCy diversity was similar to diversity in CNI/methotrexate controls.

This receptor was taken from a woman between 45 and 60 years old in good health and a related stem cell transplant donor. The sample was naive CD4+ T cells sorted from blood. The receptor chain draws on TRBV7-9 and TRBJ1-1; the D segment could be TRBD1, given 5 matching bases. The CDR3 in this case is CASSLRGGGGRGESAFF. The DNA is as follows: TGTGCCAGCAGCTTAAGGGGTGGGGGGGGTAGAGGCGAATCAGCTTTCTTT. Extended through the reference TRBV7-9 and TRBJ1-1 proteins, this CDR3 yields the full variable domain: DTGVSQNPRHKITKRGQNVTFRCDPISEHNRLYWYRQTLGQGPEFLTYFQNEAQLEKSRLLSDRFSAERPKGSFSTLEIQRTEQGDSAMYLCASSLRGGGGRGESAFFGQGTRLTVV.